This T cell receptor (beta chain) emerged from a study of Ad26.COV2.S vaccination and SARS-CoV-2 variants (dated by TCRdb to 2020 to 2023). As for the study more broadly: Donors in the vaccine arm were drawn from COV1001, a phase I-IIa trial of Ad26.COV2.S in healthy adults that was multicentre, randomized, double-blind and placebo-controlled. TCRbeta repertoire sequencing served as the tool for gauging how specific and how broad the SARS-CoV-2-reactive T cell receptors were following Ad26.COV2.S vaccination. Throughout the experiments and outcome assessment, investigators stayed blinded to trial group allocation. Ad26.COV2.S was administered intramuscularly at a dose of 5x10^10 or 1x10^11 viral particles, either as one shot or as two shots given 56 days apart. A total of 32 samples were included in the TCR-sequenced set, comprising around 19 Ad26.COV2.S vaccine recipients, 5 placebo recipients and 8 SARS-CoV-2 convalescent individuals. Participants in the trial were split at random into five groups of five each, receiving low-dose or high-dose Ad26.COV2.S once or twice, or else placebo on both occasions.

General findings and caveats noted by the study authors: Compared with placebo recipients, Ad26.COV2.S recipients showed higher spike-specific TCR breadth (P = 0.0014). Substantial breadth of spike-specific CD8+ and CD4+ T cell responses was reported after vaccination. The authors noted that total T cell responses may have been underestimated by the TCR breadth and depth analyses. Non-spike TCR breadth was comparable between vaccine and placebo recipients, consistent with the vaccine containing only spike. The study was not powered to compare responses between vaccine doses or regimens.

TCRbeta CDR3 regions were sequenced with the immunoSEQ Assay. After extraction, genomic DNA underwent amplification by bias-controlled multiplex PCR, followed by high-throughput sequencing. The authors' analysis ran thus. To quantify the absolute abundance of every unique TCRbeta CDR3 region, sequences were collapsed and filtered. T cell fraction was estimated by normalizing TCRbeta template counts to usable DNA, with usable DNA measured through amplification of reference genes found in all nucleated cells. Repertoire TCRs were annotated as SARS-CoV-2-specific by exact matching of V gene, CDR3 amino acid sequence and J gene to a known reactive TCR set. MIRA supplied the reference SARS-CoV-2 TCR set, which was filtered for enrichment in COVID-19-positive ImmuneCODE repertoires so that public or cross-reactive TCRs were removed. Drawing on the MIRA antigens, annotated TCRs were analysed further at the level of specific ORF or position within ORF. Breadth was defined as annotated unique rearrangements over total unique productive rearrangements; depth was the summed frequency of those rearrangements. Two-sided Wilcoxon rank-sum tests were applied when comparing TCR breadth between groups. TCRdb limited this immuneACCESS table to in-frame rearrangements with V and J called. A share of clones is missing; checked studies link under half to unresolved V genes, and the rest is unexplained. V, J and clone size reflect that table, while D and trimming were determined from the DNA. The sample table contains hundreds of thousands of clones; only one count was recorded for roughly 87% of them. About 3.5% of the sample belongs to the ten largest clones.

CDR1 and CDR2, looked up from the germline V gene, are ENHRY and SYGVKD. From the cysteine up to the phenylalanine, the CDR3 has a length of 16 residues. Kept here is only the CDR3 DNA, which spans 48 bases and is read in frame from base 1. V is trimmed back by 6 bases and J by 10 bases, and the junction contains 17 bases that no gene match accounts for. To note about this clone: Its antigen is still unknown. Per-base qualities were not stored, and no clone one base away is much larger.

The sample's treatment or condition label, in plain terms: about 20 received Ad26.COV2.S at low or high dose, single or two shots; about 5 received placebo; per-sample allocation not given. For vaccine and placebo recipients, the sequenced repertoires came from samples collected on day 63 after the first injection. Between 29 July and 7 August 2020, Cohort 1b enrolled some 25 adults aged 18-55 years at one site in Boston, USA. Ad26.COV2.S was a replication-incompetent adenovirus type 26 vector that expressed a prefusion-stabilized SARS-CoV-2 spike protein derived from the original Wuhan strain. This TCR was sampled from a person aged 18-65 years who received the Ad26.COV2.S COVID-19 vaccine or a placebo. The sequence joins TRBV10-3 to TRBJ2-3, with 9 bases matching TRBD1. Sequencing was performed on peripheral blood, taken in a trial of Ad26.COV2.S vaccine versus placebo. The CDR3 region: CAISLGGQGSSGAQYF. The DNA is TGTGCCATCAGCCTCGGGGGACAGGGCTCCTCAGGGGCGCAGTATTTT.